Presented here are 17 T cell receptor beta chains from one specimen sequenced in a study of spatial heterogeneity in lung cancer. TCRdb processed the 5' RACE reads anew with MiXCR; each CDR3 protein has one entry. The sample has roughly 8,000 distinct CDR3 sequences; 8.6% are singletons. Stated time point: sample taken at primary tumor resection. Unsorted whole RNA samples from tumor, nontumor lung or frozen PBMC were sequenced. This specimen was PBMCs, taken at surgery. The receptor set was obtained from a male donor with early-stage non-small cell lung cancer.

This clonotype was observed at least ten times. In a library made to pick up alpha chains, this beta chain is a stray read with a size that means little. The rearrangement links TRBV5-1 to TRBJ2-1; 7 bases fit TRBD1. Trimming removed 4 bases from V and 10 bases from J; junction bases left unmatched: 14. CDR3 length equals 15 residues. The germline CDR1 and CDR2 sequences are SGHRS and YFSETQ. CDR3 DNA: TGCGCCAGCAGCACCAGGACAGGAACCGCCGGAGAGCAGTTCTTC. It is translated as CASSTRTGTAGEQFF.

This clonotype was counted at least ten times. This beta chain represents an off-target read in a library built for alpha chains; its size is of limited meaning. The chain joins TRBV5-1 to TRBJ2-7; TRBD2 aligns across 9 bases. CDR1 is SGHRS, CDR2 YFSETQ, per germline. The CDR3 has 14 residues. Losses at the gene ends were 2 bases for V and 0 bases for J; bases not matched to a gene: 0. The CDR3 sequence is CASSFSGSSYEQYF. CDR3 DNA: TGCGCCAGCAGCTTTAGCGGGAGCTCCTACGAGCAGTACTTC.

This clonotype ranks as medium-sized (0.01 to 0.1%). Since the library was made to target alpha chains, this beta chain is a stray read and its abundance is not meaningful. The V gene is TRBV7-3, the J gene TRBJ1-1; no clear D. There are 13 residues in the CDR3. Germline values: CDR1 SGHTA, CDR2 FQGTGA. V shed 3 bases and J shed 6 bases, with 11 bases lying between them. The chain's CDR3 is CASSFGGRAEAFF. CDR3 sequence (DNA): TGTGCCAGCAGCTTTGGAGGGAGGGCTGAAGCTTTCTTT.

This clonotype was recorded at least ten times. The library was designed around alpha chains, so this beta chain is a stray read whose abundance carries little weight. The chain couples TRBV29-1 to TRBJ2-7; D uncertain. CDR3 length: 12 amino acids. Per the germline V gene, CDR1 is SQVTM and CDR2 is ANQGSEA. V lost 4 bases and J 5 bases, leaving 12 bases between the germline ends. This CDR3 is CSVGLIGNEQYF. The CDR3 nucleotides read TGCAGCGTTGGACTTATAGGCAACGAGCAGTACTTC.

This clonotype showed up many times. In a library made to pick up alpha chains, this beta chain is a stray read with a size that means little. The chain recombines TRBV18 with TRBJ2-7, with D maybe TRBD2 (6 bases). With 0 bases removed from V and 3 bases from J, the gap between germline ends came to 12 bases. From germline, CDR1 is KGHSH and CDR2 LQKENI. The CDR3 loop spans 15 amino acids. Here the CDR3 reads CASSPPRELGYEQYF. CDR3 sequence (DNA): TGTGCCAGCTCACCACCCCGGGAGCTCGGCTACGAGCAGTACTTC. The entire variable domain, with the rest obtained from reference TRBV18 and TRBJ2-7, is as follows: NAGVMQNPRHLVRRRGQEARLRCSPMKGHSHVYWYRQLPEEGLKFMVYLQKENIIDESGMPKERFSAEFPKEGPSILRIQQVVRGDSAAYFCASSPPRELGYEQYFGPGTRLTVT.

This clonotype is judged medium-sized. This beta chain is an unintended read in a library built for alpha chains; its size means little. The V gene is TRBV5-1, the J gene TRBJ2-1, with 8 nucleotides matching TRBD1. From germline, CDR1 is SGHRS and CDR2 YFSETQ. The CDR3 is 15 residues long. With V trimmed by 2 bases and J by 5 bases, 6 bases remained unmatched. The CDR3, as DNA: TGCGCCAGCAGCTTCGGGGACAGGACCCACAATGAGCAGTTCTTC. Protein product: CASSFGDRTHNEQFF.

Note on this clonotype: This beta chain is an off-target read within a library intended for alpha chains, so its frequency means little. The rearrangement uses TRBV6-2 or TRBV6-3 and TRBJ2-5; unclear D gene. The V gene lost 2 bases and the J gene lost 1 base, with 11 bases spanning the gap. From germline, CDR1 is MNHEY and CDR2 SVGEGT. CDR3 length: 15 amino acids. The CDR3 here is CASSYPALFQETQYF. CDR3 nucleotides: TGTGCCAGCAGTTACCCCGCACTTTTCCAAGAGACCCAGTACTTC.

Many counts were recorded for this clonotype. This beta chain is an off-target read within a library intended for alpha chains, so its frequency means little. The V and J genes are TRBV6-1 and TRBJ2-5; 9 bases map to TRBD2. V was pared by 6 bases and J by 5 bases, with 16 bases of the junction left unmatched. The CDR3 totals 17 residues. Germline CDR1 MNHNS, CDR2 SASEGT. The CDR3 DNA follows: TGTGCCAGCAGCCCGGGAGAGGTTTTAGCGGGAGTGGAGACCCAGTACTTC. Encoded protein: CASSPGEVLAGVETQYF.

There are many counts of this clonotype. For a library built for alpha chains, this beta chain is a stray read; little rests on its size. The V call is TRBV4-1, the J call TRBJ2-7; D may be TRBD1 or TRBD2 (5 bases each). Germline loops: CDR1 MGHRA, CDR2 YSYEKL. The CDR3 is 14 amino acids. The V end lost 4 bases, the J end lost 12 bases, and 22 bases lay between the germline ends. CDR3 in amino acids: CASSLGDRDQGPYF. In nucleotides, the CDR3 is TGCGCCAGCAGCCTAGGGGACCGCGACCAAGGCCCGTACTTC.

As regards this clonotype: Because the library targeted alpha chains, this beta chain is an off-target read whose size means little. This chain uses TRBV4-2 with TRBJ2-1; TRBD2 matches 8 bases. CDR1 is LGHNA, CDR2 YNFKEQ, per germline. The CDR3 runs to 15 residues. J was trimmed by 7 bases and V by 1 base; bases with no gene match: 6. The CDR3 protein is CASSQASLAGNEQFF. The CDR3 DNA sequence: TGTGCCAGCAGCCAAGCAAGTCTAGCGGGTAATGAGCAGTTCTTC.

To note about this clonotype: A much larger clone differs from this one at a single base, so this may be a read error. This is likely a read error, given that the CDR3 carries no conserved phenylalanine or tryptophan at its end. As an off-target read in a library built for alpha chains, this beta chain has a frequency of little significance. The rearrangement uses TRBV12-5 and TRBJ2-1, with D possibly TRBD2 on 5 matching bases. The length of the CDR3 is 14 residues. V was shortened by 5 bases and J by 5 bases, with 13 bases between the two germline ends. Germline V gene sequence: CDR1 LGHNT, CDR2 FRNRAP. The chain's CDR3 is CASGGTGKHNEQFL. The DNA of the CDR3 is TGTGCTAGTGGTGGAACCGGGAAGCACAATGAGCAGTTCCTC.

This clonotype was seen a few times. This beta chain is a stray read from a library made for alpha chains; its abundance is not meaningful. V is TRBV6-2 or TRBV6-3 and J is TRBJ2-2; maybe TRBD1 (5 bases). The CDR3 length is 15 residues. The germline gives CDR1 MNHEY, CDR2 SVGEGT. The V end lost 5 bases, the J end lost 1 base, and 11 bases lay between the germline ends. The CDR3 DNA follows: TGTGCCAGCAGTACCCCGACAGTGAACACCGGGGAGCTGTTTTTT. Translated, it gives CASSTPTVNTGELFF.

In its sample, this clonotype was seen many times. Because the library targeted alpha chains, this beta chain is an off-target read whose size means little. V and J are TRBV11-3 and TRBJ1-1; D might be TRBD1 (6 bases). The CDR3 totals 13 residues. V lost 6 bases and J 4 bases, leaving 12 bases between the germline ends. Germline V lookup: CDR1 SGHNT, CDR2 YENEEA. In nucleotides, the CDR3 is TGTGCCAGCAGATACAGGGCGGGCACTGAAGCTTTCTTT. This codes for CASRYRAGTEAFF.

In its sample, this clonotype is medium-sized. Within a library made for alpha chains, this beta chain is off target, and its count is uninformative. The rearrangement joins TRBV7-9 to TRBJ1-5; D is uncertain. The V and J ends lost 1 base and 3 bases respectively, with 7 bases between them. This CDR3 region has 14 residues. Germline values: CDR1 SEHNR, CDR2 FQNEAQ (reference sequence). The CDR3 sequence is CASSLDSPNQPQHF. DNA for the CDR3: TGTGCCAGCAGCTTAGACAGCCCCAATCAGCCCCAGCATTTT.

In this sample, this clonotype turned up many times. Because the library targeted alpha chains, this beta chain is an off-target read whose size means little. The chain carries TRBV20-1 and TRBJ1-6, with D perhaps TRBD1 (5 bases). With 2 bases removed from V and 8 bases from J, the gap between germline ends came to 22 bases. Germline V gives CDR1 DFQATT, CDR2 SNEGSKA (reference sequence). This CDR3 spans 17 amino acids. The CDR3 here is CSARSAGQGGGYSPLHF. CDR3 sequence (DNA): TGCAGTGCTAGATCCGCCGGGCAGGGAGGAGGATATTCACCCCTCCACTTT.

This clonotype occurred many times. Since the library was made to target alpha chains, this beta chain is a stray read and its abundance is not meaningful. CDR3 residues: CATGGWSYEQYF. CDR3 coding DNA: TGTGCCACAGGGGGTTGGTCCTACGAGCAGTACTTC. The rearrangement joins TRBV19 to TRBJ2-7, with TRBD1 identical over 7 bases. The CDR3 loop spans 12 amino acids. V lost 10 bases and J lost 1; bases outside the gene matches: 4. The germline V gene encodes CDR1 LNHDA and CDR2 SQIVND (reference sequence).

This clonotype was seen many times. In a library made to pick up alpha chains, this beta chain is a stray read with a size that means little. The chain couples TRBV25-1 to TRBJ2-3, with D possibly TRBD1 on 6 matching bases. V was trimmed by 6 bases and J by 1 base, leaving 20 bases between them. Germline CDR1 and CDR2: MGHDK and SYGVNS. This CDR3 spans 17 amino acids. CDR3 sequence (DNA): TGTGCCAGCAGCGAGAGCAGGGTGGCAGGGGGCACAGATACGCAGTATTTT. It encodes CASSESRVAGGTDTQYF.